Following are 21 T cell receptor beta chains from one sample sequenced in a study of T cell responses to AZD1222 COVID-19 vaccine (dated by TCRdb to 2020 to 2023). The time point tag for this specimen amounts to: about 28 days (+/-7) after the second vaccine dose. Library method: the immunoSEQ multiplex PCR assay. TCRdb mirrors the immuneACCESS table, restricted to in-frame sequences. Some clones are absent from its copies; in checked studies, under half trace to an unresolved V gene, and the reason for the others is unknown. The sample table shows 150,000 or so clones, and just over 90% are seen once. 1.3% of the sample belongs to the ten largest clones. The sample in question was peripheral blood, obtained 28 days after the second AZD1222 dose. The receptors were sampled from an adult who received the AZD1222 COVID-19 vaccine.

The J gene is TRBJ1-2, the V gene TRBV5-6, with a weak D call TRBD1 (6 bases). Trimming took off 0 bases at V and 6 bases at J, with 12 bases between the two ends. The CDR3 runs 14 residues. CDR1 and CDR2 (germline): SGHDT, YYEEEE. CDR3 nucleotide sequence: TGTGCCAGCAGCTTGGTGCCAGGGGTCGATGGCTACACCTTC. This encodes CASSLVPGVDGYTF. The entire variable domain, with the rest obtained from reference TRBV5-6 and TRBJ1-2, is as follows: DAGVTQSPTHLIKTRGQQVTLRCSPKSGHDTVSWYQQALGQGPQFIFQYYEEEERQRGNFPDRFSGHQFPNYSSELNVNALLLGDSALYLCASSLVPGVDGYTFGSGTRLTVV.

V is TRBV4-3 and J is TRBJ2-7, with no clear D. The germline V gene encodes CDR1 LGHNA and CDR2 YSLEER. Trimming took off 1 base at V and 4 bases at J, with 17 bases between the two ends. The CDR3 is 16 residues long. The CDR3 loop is CASSQGLLLLDYEQYF. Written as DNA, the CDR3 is TGCGCCAGCAGCCAAGGGTTACTACTGTTGGATTACGAGCAGTACTTC.

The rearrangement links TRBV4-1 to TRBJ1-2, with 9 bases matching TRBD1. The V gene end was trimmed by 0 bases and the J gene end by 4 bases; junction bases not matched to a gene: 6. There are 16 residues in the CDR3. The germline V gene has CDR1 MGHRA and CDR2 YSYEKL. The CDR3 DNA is TGCGCCAGCAGCCAAGACATGGGGGGACAGGGCTATGGCTACACCTTC. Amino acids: CASSQDMGGQGYGYTF.

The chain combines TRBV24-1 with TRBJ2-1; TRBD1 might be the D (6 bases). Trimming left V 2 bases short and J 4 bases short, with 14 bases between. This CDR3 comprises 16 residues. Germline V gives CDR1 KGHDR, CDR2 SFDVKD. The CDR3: CATSDSSRGDYNEQFF. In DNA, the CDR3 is TGTGCCACCAGTGATTCATCCAGGGGAGATTACAATGAGCAGTTCTTC.

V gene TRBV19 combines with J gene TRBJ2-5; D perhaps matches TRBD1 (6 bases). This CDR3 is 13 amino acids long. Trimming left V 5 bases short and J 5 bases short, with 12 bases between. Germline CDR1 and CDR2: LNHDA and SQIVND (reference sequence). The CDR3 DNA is TGTGCCAGTAGTTCAACAGGGTCGGAGACCCAGTACTTC. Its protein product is CASSSTGSETQYF.

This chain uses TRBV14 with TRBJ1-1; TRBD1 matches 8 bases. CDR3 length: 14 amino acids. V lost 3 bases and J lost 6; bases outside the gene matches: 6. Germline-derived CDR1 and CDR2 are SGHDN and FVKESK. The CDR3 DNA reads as TGTGCCAGCAGCCAGAGATCAGGGGGCCCTGAAGCTTTCTTT. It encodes CASSQRSGGPEAFF.

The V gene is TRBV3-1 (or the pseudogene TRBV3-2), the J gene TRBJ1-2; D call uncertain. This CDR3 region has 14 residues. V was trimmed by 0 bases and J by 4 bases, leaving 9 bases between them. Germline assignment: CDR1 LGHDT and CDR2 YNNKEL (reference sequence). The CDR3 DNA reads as TGTGCCAGCAGCCAAGATTCGGGCCCCTATGGCTACACCTTC. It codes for CASSQDSGPYGYTF.

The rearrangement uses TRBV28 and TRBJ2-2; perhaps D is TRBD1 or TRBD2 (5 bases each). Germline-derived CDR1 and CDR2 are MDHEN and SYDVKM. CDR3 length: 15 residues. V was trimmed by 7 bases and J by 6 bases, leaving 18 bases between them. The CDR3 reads CASTPGTESSGELFF. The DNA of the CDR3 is TGTGCCAGCACCCCCGGGACCGAGTCGTCCGGGGAGCTGTTTTTT.

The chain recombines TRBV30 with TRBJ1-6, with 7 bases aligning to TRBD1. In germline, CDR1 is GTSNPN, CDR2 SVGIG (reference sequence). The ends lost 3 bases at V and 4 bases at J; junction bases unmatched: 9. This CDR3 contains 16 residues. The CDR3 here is CAWSEDRRPYNSPLHF. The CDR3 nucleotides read TGTGCCTGGAGCGAGGACAGGAGACCTTATAATTCACCCCTCCACTTT.

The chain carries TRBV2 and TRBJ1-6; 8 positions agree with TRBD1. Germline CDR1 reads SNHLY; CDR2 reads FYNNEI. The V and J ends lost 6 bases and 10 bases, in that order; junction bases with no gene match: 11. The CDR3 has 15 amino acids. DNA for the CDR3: TGTGCCAGCAGCGATGAAGGACAGGGTCGGTCACCCCTCCACTTT. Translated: CASSDEGQGRSPLHF.

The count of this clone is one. CDR3 in amino acids: CASSWDGNSPLHF. The CDR3 bases are TGTGCCAGCAGTTGGGACGGAAATTCACCCCTCCACTTT. V is TRBV27 and J is TRBJ1-6; the D gene is possibly TRBD1 (5 bases). The CDR3 runs to 13 residues. Germline CDR1 MNHEY, CDR2 SMNVEV (reference sequence). V was clipped by 4 bases and J by 7 bases, with 8 bases between them.

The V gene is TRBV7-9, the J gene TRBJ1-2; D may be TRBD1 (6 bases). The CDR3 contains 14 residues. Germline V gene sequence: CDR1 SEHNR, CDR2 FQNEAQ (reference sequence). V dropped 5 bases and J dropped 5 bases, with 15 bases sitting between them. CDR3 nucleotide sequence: TGTGCCAGCAGCGCTACAGGGCCCGAGTATGGCTACACCTTC. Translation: CASSATGPEYGYTF.

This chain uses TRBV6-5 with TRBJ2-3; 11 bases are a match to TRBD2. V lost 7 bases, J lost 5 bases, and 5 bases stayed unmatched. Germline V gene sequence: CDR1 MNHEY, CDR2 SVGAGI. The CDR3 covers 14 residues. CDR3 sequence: CASTTLAGVDTQYF. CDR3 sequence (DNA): TGTGCCAGCACGACACTAGCGGGAGTAGATACGCAGTATTTT.

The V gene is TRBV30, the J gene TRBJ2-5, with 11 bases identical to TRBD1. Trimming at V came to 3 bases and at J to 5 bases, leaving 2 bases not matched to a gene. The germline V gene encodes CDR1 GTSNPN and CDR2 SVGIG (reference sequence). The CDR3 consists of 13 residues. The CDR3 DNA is TGTGCCTGGAGCCGGACAGGGGGCGAGACCCAGTACTTC. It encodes CAWSRTGGETQYF.

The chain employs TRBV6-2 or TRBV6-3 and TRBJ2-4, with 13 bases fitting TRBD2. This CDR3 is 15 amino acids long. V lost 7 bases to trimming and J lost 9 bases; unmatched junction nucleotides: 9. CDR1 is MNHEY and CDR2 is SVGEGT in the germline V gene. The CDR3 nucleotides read TGTGCCAGCACCCCTACCGGACTAGCGGGAGCCATTCAGTACTTC. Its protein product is CASTPTGLAGAIQYF.

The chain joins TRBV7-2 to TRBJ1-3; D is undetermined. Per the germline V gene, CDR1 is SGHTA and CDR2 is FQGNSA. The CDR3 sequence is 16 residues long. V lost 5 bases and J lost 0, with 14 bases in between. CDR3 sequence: CASSLGPFSSGNTIYF. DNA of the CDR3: TGTGCCAGCAGCCTCGGACCGTTCAGCTCTGGAAACACCATATATTTT.

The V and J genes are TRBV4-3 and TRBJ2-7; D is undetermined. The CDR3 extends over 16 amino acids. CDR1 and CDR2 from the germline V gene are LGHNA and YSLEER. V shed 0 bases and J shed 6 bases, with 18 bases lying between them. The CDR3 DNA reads TGCGCCAGCAGCCAAGATAGGAGCGCGACCCTTCCCGAGCAGTACTTC. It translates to CASSQDRSATLPEQYF.

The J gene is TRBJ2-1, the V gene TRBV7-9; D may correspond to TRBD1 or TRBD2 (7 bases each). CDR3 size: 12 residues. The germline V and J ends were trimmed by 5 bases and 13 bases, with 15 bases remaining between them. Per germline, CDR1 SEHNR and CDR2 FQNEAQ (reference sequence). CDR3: CASSLQGGPQFF. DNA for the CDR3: TGTGCCAGCAGCCTCCAGGGGGGGCCTCAGTTCTTC.

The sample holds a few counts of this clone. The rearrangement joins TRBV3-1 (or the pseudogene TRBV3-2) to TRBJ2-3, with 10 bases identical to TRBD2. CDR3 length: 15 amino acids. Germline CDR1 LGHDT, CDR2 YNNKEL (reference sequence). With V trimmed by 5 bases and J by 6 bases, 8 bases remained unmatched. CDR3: CASSRASGSGDTQYF. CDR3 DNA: TGTGCCAGCAGCAGGGCTAGCGGGAGCGGTGATACGCAGTATTTT.

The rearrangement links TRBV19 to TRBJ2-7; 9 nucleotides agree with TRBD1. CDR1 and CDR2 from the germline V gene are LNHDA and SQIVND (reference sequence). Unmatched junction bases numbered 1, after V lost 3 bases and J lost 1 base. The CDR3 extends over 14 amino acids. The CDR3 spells CASSIGTGSYEQYF. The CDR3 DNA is TGTGCCAGTAGTATTGGGACAGGGTCCTACGAGCAGTACTTC.

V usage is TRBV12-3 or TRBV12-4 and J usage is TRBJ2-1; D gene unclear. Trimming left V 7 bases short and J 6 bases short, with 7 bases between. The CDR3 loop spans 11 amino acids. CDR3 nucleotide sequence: TGTGCCAGCACAAGTCTCAATGAGCAGTTCTTC. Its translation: CASTSLNEQFF.